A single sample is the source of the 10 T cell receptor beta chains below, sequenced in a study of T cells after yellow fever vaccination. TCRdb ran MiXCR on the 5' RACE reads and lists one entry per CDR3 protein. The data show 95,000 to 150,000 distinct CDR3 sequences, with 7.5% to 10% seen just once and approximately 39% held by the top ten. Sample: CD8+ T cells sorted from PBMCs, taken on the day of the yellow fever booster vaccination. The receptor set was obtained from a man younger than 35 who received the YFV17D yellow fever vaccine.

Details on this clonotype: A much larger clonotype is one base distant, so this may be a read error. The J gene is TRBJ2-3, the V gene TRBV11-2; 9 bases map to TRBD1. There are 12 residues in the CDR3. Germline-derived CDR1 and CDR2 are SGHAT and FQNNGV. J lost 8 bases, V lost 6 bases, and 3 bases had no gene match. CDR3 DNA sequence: TGTGCCAGCAGTCGGACAGGGGTTACGCAGTATTTT. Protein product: CASSRTGVTQYF.

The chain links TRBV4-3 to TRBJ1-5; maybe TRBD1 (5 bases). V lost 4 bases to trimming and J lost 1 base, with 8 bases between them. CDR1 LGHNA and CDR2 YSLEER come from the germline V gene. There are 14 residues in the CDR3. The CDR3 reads CASSRDRSNQPQHF. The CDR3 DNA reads TGCGCCAGCAGCCGTGACAGAAGCAATCAGCCCCAGCATTTT.

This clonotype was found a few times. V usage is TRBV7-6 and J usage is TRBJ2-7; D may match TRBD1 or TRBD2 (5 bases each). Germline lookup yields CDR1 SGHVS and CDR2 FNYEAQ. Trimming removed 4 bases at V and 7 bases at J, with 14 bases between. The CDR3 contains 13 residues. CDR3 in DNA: TGTGCCAGCAGCTCGGGGCCCCCAAGGGAGCAGTACTTC. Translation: CASSSGPPREQYF.

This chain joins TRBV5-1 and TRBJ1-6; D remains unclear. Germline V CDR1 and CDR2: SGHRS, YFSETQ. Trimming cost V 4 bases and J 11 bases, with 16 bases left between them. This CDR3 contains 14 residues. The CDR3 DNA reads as TGCGCCAGCAGCAACCCGGGTTTGGAGGCACCCCTCCACTTT. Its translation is CASSNPGLEAPLHF.

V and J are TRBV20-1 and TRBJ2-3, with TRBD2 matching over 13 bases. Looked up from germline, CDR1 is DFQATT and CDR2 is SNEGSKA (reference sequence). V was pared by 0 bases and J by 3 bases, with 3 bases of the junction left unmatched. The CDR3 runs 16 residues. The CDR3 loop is CSARDTSGGATDTQYF. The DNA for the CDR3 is TGCAGTGCTAGAGACACTAGCGGGGGGGCAACAGATACGCAGTATTTT.

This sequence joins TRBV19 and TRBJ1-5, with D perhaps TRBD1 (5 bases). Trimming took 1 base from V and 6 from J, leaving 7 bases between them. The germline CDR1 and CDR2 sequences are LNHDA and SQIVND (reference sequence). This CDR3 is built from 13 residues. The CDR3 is CASSIGGGQPQHF. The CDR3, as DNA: TGTGCCAGTAGTATAGGTGGGGGTCAGCCCCAGCATTTT.

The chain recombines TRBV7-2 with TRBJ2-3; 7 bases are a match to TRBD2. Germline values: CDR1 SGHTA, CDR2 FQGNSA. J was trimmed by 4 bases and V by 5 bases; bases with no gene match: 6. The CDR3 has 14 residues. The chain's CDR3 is CASSPGLDPDTQYF. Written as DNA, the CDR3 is TGTGCCAGCAGCCCCGGACTAGACCCAGATACGCAGTATTTT.

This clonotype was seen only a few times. The CDR3 sequence: CASSVGGNTDTQYF. The CDR3 DNA is TGTGCCAGCAGCGTAGGTGGCAACACAGATACGCAGTATTTT. V is TRBV9 and J is TRBJ2-3; D is unresolved. Per the germline V gene, CDR1 is SGDLS and CDR2 is YYNGEE. V was cut by 0 bases and J by 2 bases, with 7 bases left in between. This CDR3 is built from 14 residues.

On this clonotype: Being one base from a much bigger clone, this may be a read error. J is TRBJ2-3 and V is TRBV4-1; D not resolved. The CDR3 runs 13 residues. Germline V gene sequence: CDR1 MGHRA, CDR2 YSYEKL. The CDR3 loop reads CASSQVGGDKQYF. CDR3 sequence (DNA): TGCGCCAGCAGCCAAGTGGGCGGCGATAAGCAGTATTTT.

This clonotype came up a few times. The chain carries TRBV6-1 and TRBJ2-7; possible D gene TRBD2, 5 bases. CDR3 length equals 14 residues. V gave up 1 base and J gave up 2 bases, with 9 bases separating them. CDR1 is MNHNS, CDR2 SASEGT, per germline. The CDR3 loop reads CASSEGTVPYEQYF. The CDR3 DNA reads TGTGCCAGCAGTGAAGGGACTGTCCCCTACGAGCAGTACTTC.